One sample yielded the 32 T cell receptor beta chains listed below, sequenced in a study of blood T cell repertoires in COVID-19. TCRdb's table, derived via immunoSEQ multiplex PCR, lists solely in-frame clones and lacks some. The table records about 480,000 clones, roughly 90% of them present only once. The specimen was PBMCs or T cells enriched from blood (not recorded which). Receptors were obtained from a woman aged 40-49 years who had recovered from COVID-19.

V usage is TRBV23-1 and J usage is TRBJ1-6; tentatively, D is TRBD1 (5 bases). TRBV23-1 is an ORF for which the function is uncertain. V was cut by 4 bases and J by 6 bases, with 19 bases left in between. CDR3 length: 17 amino acids. Here the CDR3 reads CASSLGQGKPSNSPLHF. CDR3 in DNA: TGCGCCAGCAGTCTGGGGCAGGGAAAGCCCTCTAATTCACCCCTCCACTTT.

The chain links TRBV18 to TRBJ2-4, with 10 nucleotides matching TRBD2. Germline V gene data show CDR1 as KGHSH and CDR2 as LQKENI. Losses at the gene ends were 0 bases for V and 2 bases for J; bases not matched to a gene: 10. The CDR3 spans 19 residues. In DNA form, the CDR3 reads TGTGCCAGCTCACCACCCGGACTAGCGGTATCTTGGACCAAAAACATTCAGTACTTC. Translated, it gives CASSPPGLAVSWTKNIQYF.

The CDR3 spells CASSRLAGGTYEQYF. In DNA form, the CDR3 reads TGTGCCAGCAGTCGACTAGCGGGAGGAACCTACGAGCAGTACTTC. The genes are TRBV2 and TRBJ2-7; TRBD2 matches 13 bases. J was trimmed by 2 bases and V by 5 bases; bases with no gene match: 3. The germline V gene encodes CDR1 SNHLY and CDR2 FYNNEI. CDR3 length equals 15 residues.

This rearrangement joins TRBV10-1 to TRBJ2-6; D unresolved. The V gene lost 3 bases and the J gene lost 0 bases, with 9 bases spanning the gap. The CDR3 loop spans 16 amino acids. Germline V gene sequence: CDR1 WNHNN, CDR2 SYGVQD (reference sequence). This CDR3 is CASSDRVPSGANVLTF. The CDR3 DNA follows: TGCGCCAGCAGTGACCGGGTACCCTCTGGGGCCAACGTCCTGACTTTC.

J is TRBJ2-5 and V is TRBV6-2 or TRBV6-3, with TRBD2 matching over 8 bases. Germline V CDR1 and CDR2: MNHEY, SVGEGT. V trimming: 3 bases; J trimming: 7 bases; junction bases outside the gene matches: 13. The CDR3 spans 16 residues. CDR3 sequence reads: CASSYRTVQLAGTQYF. The CDR3 DNA reads as TGTGCCAGCAGTTATCGTACTGTTCAGCTAGCGGGGACCCAGTACTTC.

The V and J genes are TRBV28 and TRBJ2-7; TRBD1 matches 10 bases. Germline CDR1 reads MDHEN; CDR2 reads SYDVKM. The CDR3 runs 18 residues. The V segment lost 6 bases and the J segment 6 bases; nucleotides outside the gene matches: 20. CDR3: CASSQRPGTGDLISEQYF. The CDR3 DNA reads as TGTGCCAGCAGCCAGAGACCCGGGACAGGGGATTTGATCTCCGAGCAGTACTTC.

The chain joins TRBV3-1 (or the pseudogene TRBV3-2) to TRBJ2-1; possible D gene TRBD2, 6 bases. This CDR3 region has 15 residues. In germline, CDR1 is LGHDT, CDR2 YNNKEL (reference sequence). The V and J ends lost 4 bases and 4 bases respectively, with 14 bases between them. CDR3 protein: CASSRTLADYNEQFF. The CDR3 DNA sequence: TGTGCCAGCAGCCGTACACTAGCAGATTACAATGAGCAGTTCTTC.

The chain carries TRBV27 and TRBJ1-5; TRBD1 matches 7 bases. CDR1 MNHEY and CDR2 SMNVEV come from the germline V gene (reference sequence). This CDR3 is 19 amino acids long. V dropped 6 bases and J dropped 3; count of bases not matched to a gene: 20. The CDR3 DNA reads as TGTGCCAGCAGATTCGCGTCGGTGGGGTCAGGGGGAATCAATCAGCCCCAGCATTTT. Its protein is CASRFASVGSGGINQPQHF.

This clone was picked up a small number of times. V usage is TRBV7-9 and J usage is TRBJ1-1; D gene ambiguous. Trimming took 2 bases from V and 10 from J, leaving 8 bases between them. Germline assignment: CDR1 SEHNR and CDR2 FQNEAQ (reference sequence). The CDR3 sequence is 11 residues long. CDR3 sequence reads: CASSLKEGAFF. The CDR3 DNA sequence: TGTGCCAGCAGCTTAAAAGAGGGAGCTTTCTTT. The whole variable domain, filled in from reference TRBV7-9 and TRBJ1-1, reads DTGVSQNPRHKITKRGQNVTFRCDPISEHNRLYWYRQTLGQGPEFLTYFQNEAQLEKSRLLSDRFSAERPKGSFSTLEIQRTEQGDSAMYLCASSLKEGAFFGQGTRLTVV.

V usage is TRBV10-3 and J usage is TRBJ2-1; weak D call: TRBD2 (5 bases). The CDR3 loop spans 13 amino acids. V lost 7 bases, J lost 5 bases, and 12 bases lay in between. Per germline, CDR1 ENHRY and CDR2 SYGVKD. DNA of the CDR3: TGTGCCATCAACGAGGGCGGGCACAATGAGCAGTTCTTC. Translation gives CAINEGGHNEQFF.

The chain is built from TRBV14 and TRBJ1-2; 11 bases fit TRBD1. Per the germline V gene, CDR1 is SGHDN and CDR2 is FVKESK. The CDR3 length is 15 residues. With V trimmed by 4 bases and J by 6 bases, 7 bases remained unmatched. The CDR3 loop is CASSRTRTGGDGYTF. In nucleotides, the CDR3 is TGTGCCAGCAGCCGAACCCGGACAGGGGGCGATGGCTACACCTTC.

On this clone itself: The sample has other DNA sequences that encode this CDR3 too. The rearrangement joins TRBV4-1 to TRBJ2-1; TRBD2 might be the D (5 bases). Trimming took 0 bases from V and 9 from J, leaving 6 bases between them. The CDR3 is made up of 12 amino acids. The V gene's germline CDR1 is MGHRA and CDR2 YSYEKL. DNA of the CDR3: TGCGCCAGCAGCCAAGATCGGGGTGAGCAGTTCTTC. The encoded protein is CASSQDRGEQFF.

The rearrangement uses TRBV20-1 and TRBJ1-2; possible D gene TRBD1, 5 bases. V lost 6 bases to trimming and J lost 9 bases, with 14 bases between them. CDR1 DFQATT and CDR2 SNEGSKA come from the germline V gene (reference sequence). This CDR3 region has 11 residues. As DNA, the CDR3 is TGCAGTGCCAGGGAGGGAGAGCGCTACACCTTC. Protein: CSAREGERYTF.

V gene TRBV6-5 combines with J gene TRBJ1-3; D is undetermined. The CDR3 loop spans 12 amino acids. The germline V gene has CDR1 MNHEY and CDR2 SVGAGI. The germline V and J ends were trimmed by 2 bases and 3 bases, with 2 bases remaining between them. CDR3 amino acids: CASSYLGNTIYF. As DNA, the CDR3 is TGTGCCAGCAGTTACCTTGGAAACACCATATATTTT.

The table lists this clone with a count of one. The chain combines TRBV18 with TRBJ2-7; 7 positions match TRBD1. Trimming at V came to 0 bases and at J to 4 bases, leaving 24 bases not matched to a gene. CDR1 is KGHSH, CDR2 LQKENI, per germline. The CDR3 covers 21 residues. The CDR3 DNA reads as TGTGCCAGCTCACCACCTAAAAGGCAGGGGGATTCCCTGGGGGAGAGGTACGAGCAGTACTTC. Amino acid sequence: CASSPPKRQGDSLGERYEQYF. The variable domain in full, completed from reference TRBV18 and TRBJ2-7, reads NAGVMQNPRHLVRRRGQEARLRCSPMKGHSHVYWYRQLPEEGLKFMVYLQKENIIDESGMPKERFSAEFPKEGPSILRIQQVVRGDSAAYFCASSPPKRQGDSLGERYEQYFGPGTRLTVT.

This clone was found a few times. This chain links TRBV29-1 with TRBJ1-2, with unresolved D. V was cut by 7 bases and J by 0 bases, with 15 bases left in between. CDR1 is SQVTM, CDR2 ANQGSEA, per germline. This CDR3 has 14 residues. In DNA form, the CDR3 reads TGCAGCGCCACAAGAGGCGGTACTAACTATGGCTACACCTTC. Protein sequence: CSATRGGTNYGYTF. Full variable domain (missing parts from reference TRBV29-1 and TRBJ1-2): SAVISQKPSRDICQRGTSLTIQCQVDSQVTMMFWYRQQPGQSLTLIATANQGSEATYESGFVIDKFPISRPNLTFSTLTVSNMSPEDSSIYLCSATRGGTNYGYTFGSGTRLTVV.

The genes are TRBV5-6 and TRBJ1-1; TRBD1 might be the D (6 bases). The CDR3 is 13 residues long. In germline, CDR1 is SGHDT, CDR2 YYEEEE. Trimming took 4 bases from V and 4 from J, leaving 11 bases between them. Here the CDR3 reads CASSVYRVTEAFF. For the CDR3, the DNA is TGTGCCAGCAGCGTATACAGGGTCACTGAAGCTTTCTTT.

This chain connects TRBV14 to TRBJ1-1, with D perhaps TRBD1 (5 bases). This CDR3 has 16 residues. V shed 4 bases and J shed 5 bases, with 20 bases lying between them. Germline CDR1 reads SGHDN; CDR2 reads FVKESK. The CDR3 loop is CASSPRIGRDHTEAFF. The CDR3 DNA follows: TGTGCCAGCAGCCCGAGGATAGGCAGGGATCATACTGAAGCTTTCTTT.

This clone showed up just once. The J gene is TRBJ1-2, the V gene TRBV6-5; 7 bases align to TRBD1. V was clipped by 0 bases and J by 5 bases; unmatched bases: 9. Germline V gene sequence: CDR1 MNHEY, CDR2 SVGAGI. The CDR3 is made up of 16 amino acids. The CDR3 DNA sequence: TGTGCCAGCAGTTACTCGGTGACAGGGAGAATTTATGGCTACACCTTC. It yields the protein CASSYSVTGRIYGYTF.

J is TRBJ1-2 and V is TRBV19; no clear D. Germline lookup yields CDR1 LNHDA and CDR2 SQIVND (reference sequence). V shed 8 bases and J shed 4 bases, with 11 bases lying between them. The CDR3 runs to 12 residues. CDR3 DNA sequence: TGTGCCAGTGCGAGGGATCGCTATGGCTACACCTTC. It specifies CASARDRYGYTF.

This clone came up once. The rearrangement joins TRBV29-1 to TRBJ2-1, with 14 bases matching TRBD2. This CDR3 contains 14 residues. Germline CDR1 is SQVTM and CDR2 is ANQGSEA. With 4 bases clipped from V and 7 bases from J, the junction kept 3 bases outside the gene matches. This CDR3 is CSVVRLAGGNEQFF. In nucleotides, the CDR3 is TGCAGCGTTGTTAGACTAGCGGGAGGGAATGAGCAGTTCTTC.

The chain combines TRBV9 with TRBJ2-1; TRBD2 is a possible D gene (6 bases). Germline V gene data show CDR1 as SGDLS and CDR2 as YYNGEE. The CDR3 is 15 amino acids. V was pared by 4 bases and J by 5 bases, with 16 bases between. As DNA, the CDR3 is TGTGCCAGCAGCCCCCGTGGGACTGCTGACAATGAGCAGTTCTTC. Amino acid sequence: CASSPRGTADNEQFF. The variable domain in full, completed from reference TRBV9 and TRBJ2-1, reads DSGVTQTPKHLITATGQRVTLRCSPRSGDLSVYWYQQSLDQGLQFLIQYYNGEERAKGNILERFSAQQFPDLHSELNLSSLELGDSALYFCASSPRGTADNEQFFGPGTRLTVL.

The V call is TRBV29-1, the J call TRBJ2-3, with 12 bases fitting TRBD2. The CDR3 runs to 16 residues. Germline V lookup: CDR1 SQVTM, CDR2 ANQGSEA. V lost 6 bases to trimming and J lost 6 bases; unmatched junction nucleotides: 13. CDR3 sequence reads: CSVETTGLAGSDTQYF. The CDR3 bases are TGCAGCGTCGAAACAACAGGACTAGCGGGAAGCGATACGCAGTATTTT.

This clone appeared a single time. This chain joins TRBV29-1 and TRBJ2-1; D may be TRBD1 (6 bases). Trimming took off 5 bases at V and 0 bases at J, with 14 bases between the two ends. The length of the CDR3 is 15 residues. The germline CDR1 and CDR2 sequences are SQVTM and ANQGSEA. This CDR3 is CSVYSRGSSYNEQFF. The CDR3 DNA reads TGCAGCGTTTACTCCAGGGGAAGCTCCTACAATGAGCAGTTCTTC.

V usage is TRBV6-1 and J usage is TRBJ2-5; 7 nucleotides match TRBD1. The CDR3 runs 16 residues. CDR1 MNHNS and CDR2 SASEGT come from the germline V gene. Germline trimming cut 2 bases from V and 0 bases from J; bases unmatched to any gene: 6. The CDR3: CASSEPQQGYQETQYF. CDR3 sequence (DNA): TGTGCCAGCAGTGAACCGCAACAGGGGTACCAAGAGACCCAGTACTTC.

J is TRBJ2-1 and V is TRBV5-1; TRBD2 aligns across 16 bases. The CDR3 extends over 19 amino acids. Germline V gene data show CDR1 as SGHRS and CDR2 as YFSETQ. Trimming at V came to 4 bases and at J to 4 bases, leaving 11 bases not matched to a gene. The CDR3 DNA is TGCGCCAGCAGCCCCGTACCGGGACTAGCGGGAGGGGGGTACAATGAGCAGTTCTTC. It translates to CASSPVPGLAGGGYNEQFF. Looking up the rest from reference TRBV5-1 and TRBJ2-1 gives the full variable domain: KAGVTQTPRYLIKTRGQQVTLSCSPISGHRSVSWYQQTPGQGLQFLFEYFSETQRNKGNFPGRFSGRQFSNSRSEMNVSTLELGDSALYLCASSPVPGLAGGGYNEQFFGPGTRLTVL.

The chain couples TRBV7-9 to TRBJ2-1; tentatively, D is TRBD1 (6 bases). V dropped 4 bases and J dropped 7 bases, with 26 bases sitting between them. The CDR3 loop spans 18 amino acids. The germline gives CDR1 SEHNR, CDR2 FQNEAQ (reference sequence). CDR3 nucleotides: TGTGCCAGCAGCTATGTTCATAGACCAATACAGGGAGTAAATGAGCAGTTCTTC. Protein sequence: CASSYVHRPIQGVNEQFF.

This clone has only one observation. The chain combines TRBV9 with TRBJ2-1, with 7 positions matching TRBD1. Germline CDR1 SGDLS, CDR2 YYNGEE. The CDR3 is 15 amino acids. Trimming cost V 0 bases and J 8 bases; bases outside gene matches: 8. Here the CDR3 reads CASSVEGATYDEQFF. The CDR3 DNA reads as TGTGCCAGCAGCGTAGAGGGGGCTACTTACGATGAGCAGTTCTTC.

The J gene is TRBJ2-3, the V gene TRBV2, with TRBD2 identical over 10 bases. The trim removed 6 bases at V and 6 bases at J, leaving 12 bases unmatched. The CDR3 spans 16 residues. Germline CDR1 and CDR2: SNHLY and FYNNEI. CDR3 DNA sequence: TGTGCCAGCAGCCCCGGGACTAGCGTCGGTCGGGATACGCAGTATTTT. Protein: CASSPGTSVGRDTQYF.

This chain connects TRBV24-1 to TRBJ2-2; perhaps TRBD1 as D (5 bases). Germline CDR1 is KGHDR and CDR2 is SFDVKD. There are 14 residues in the CDR3. The V end was cut by 1 base, the J end by 6 bases, with 8 bases between. CDR3 residues: CATSDLLGPGELFF. The CDR3 bases are TGTGCCACCAGTGATTTATTGGGGCCCGGGGAGCTGTTTTTT.

The rearrangement links TRBV4-3 to TRBJ1-1; TRBD1 is a possible D gene (5 bases). The CDR3 contains 15 residues. Per germline, CDR1 LGHNA and CDR2 YSLEER. V was pared by 3 bases and J by 3 bases, with 14 bases between. CDR3 amino acids: CASSHLTGGDTEAFF. The CDR3 DNA reads as TGCGCCAGCAGCCACTTGACGGGGGGGGACACTGAAGCTTTCTTT.

The V and J genes are TRBV15 and TRBJ2-5, with 9 bases matching TRBD2. This CDR3 has 16 residues. Germline V gene data show CDR1 as LNHNV and CDR2 as YYDKDF (reference sequence). Unmatched junction bases numbered 3, after V lost 1 base and J lost 0 bases. The CDR3 loop reads CATSRVKREDQETQYF. Written as DNA, the CDR3 is TGTGCCACCAGCAGAGTAAAGCGGGAGGACCAAGAGACCCAGTACTTC.